The 7 T cell receptor beta chains presented below share a single source sample, sequenced in a study of blood T cell repertoires in COVID-19. Repertoires were generated with immunoSEQ multiplex PCR, while TCRdb's copy carries only in-frame clones and drops some. The sample has some 200,000 clones; approximately 81% are singletons. The specimen was peripheral blood. Source of these receptors: a woman aged 70-85 years with COVID-19, enrolled during active disease.

V and J are TRBV7-2 and TRBJ1-2; 7 positions match TRBD1. Germline CDR1 reads SGHTA; CDR2 reads FQGNSA. This CDR3 is 15 amino acids long. Trimming at V came to 1 base and at J to 5 bases, leaving 7 bases not matched to a gene. CDR3 nucleotides: TGTGCCAGCAGCTTAGAAGGGGGCATATGGTATGGCTACACCTTC. It codes for CASSLEGGIWYGYTF.

The rearrangement joins TRBV21-1 to TRBJ1-1. TRBV21-1 is a known pseudogene. The CDR3 totals 16 residues. CDR3 coding DNA: TGTGCCAGCAGCCCAACACGGGAAAGTCCAATAACTGAAGCTTTCTTT. This encodes CASSPTRESPITEAFF.

V and J are TRBV7-2 and TRBJ2-3; 11 nucleotides agree with TRBD2. The CDR3 has 17 amino acids. Trimming took 3 bases from V and 2 from J; bases not matched to a gene: 7. Germline CDR1 and CDR2: SGHTA and FQGNSA. The CDR3 here is CASSFRTSGSITDTQYF. Here the CDR3 DNA reads TGTGCCAGCAGCTTCAGGACTAGCGGGTCCATCACAGATACGCAGTATTTT.

The genes are TRBV29-1 and TRBJ2-2, with TRBD2 as a possible D gene (6 bases). This CDR3 spans 13 amino acids. From germline, CDR1 is SQVTM and CDR2 ANQGSEA. Between the trimmed V and J ends, which lost 6 bases and 5 bases, there was a span of 13 bases. CDR3: CSVAEGWTGELFF. CDR3 DNA: TGCAGCGTCGCGGAGGGGTGGACCGGGGAGCTGTTTTTT.

J is TRBJ2-7 and V is TRBV9; perhaps TRBD1 as D (5 bases). This CDR3 contains 15 residues. Germline CDR1 SGDLS, CDR2 YYNGEE. Trimming took off 0 bases at V and 3 bases at J, with 13 bases between the two ends. In nucleotides, the CDR3 is TGTGCCAGCAGCGTAGGTCAGGGTGGGCTCTACGAGCAGTACTTC. Its translation is CASSVGQGGLYEQYF. The full variable domain, in which reference TRBV9 and TRBJ2-7 provide the parts outside the CDR3, is DSGVTQTPKHLITATGQRVTLRCSPRSGDLSVYWYQQSLDQGLQFLIQYYNGEERAKGNILERFSAQQFPDLHSELNLSSLELGDSALYFCASSVGQGGLYEQYFGPGTRLTVT.

Written as DNA, the CDR3 is TGTGCCTGGAGTGTAAGGGGTAGACTAGCGGGAGTAGGGGAGACCCAGTACTTC. As protein: CAWSVRGRLAGVGETQYF. The chain couples TRBV30 to TRBJ2-5, with 12 positions matching TRBD2. The germline CDR1 and CDR2 sequences are GTSNPN and SVGIG (reference sequence). The CDR3 sequence is 18 residues long. With V trimmed by 0 bases and J by 5 bases, 13 bases remained unmatched.

The chain links TRBV16 to TRBJ2-1; the match to TRBD1 covers 9 bases. Losses at the gene ends were 4 bases for V and 7 bases for J; bases not matched to a gene: 2. The CDR3 loop spans 13 amino acids. In germline, CDR1 is KGHSY, CDR2 FQNENV. The DNA of the CDR3 is TGTGCCAGCAGCCTGGACAGGGGAAATGAGCAGTTCTTC. Translating gives CASSLDRGNEQFF.